What follows are 23 T cell receptor beta chains derived from one specimen sequenced in a study of Ad26.COV2.S vaccination and SARS-CoV-2 variants. TCRdb's copy holds only in-frame clones and misses some; the assay was immunoSEQ multiplex PCR. The sample has roughly 400,000 clones, 90% seen once. The treatment denotes: 15 to 20 received Ad26.COV2.S at low or high dose, single or two shots; about 5 received placebo; per-sample allocation not given. Sampling was done on day 63 after the first vaccine or placebo injection. Source: peripheral blood, taken in a trial of Ad26.COV2.S vaccine versus placebo. These receptors were collected from a person aged 18-60 years who received the Ad26.COV2.S COVID-19 vaccine or a placebo.

This chain uses TRBV27 with TRBJ2-1, with 7 bases fitting TRBD1. The junction had 2 bases not matched to a gene; V was cut back by 4 bases and J by 2 bases. CDR3 length: 14 residues. Germline V lookup: CDR1 MNHEY, CDR2 SMNVEV (reference sequence). CDR3 sequence: CASSSQGPYNEQFF. The CDR3 DNA is TGTGCCAGCAGTTCACAGGGGCCCTACAATGAGCAGTTCTTC.

The gene calls are TRBV19 and TRBJ1-2; 8 bases align to TRBD1. The CDR3 extends over 17 amino acids. The ends lost 2 bases at V and 1 base at J; junction bases unmatched: 9. From germline, CDR1 is LNHDA and CDR2 SQIVND (reference sequence). The CDR3 DNA reads TGTGCCAGTAGTATACCCGGACAGGGCGACATTAACTATGGCTACACCTTC. Its translation is CASSIPGQGDINYGYTF.

The genes are TRBV28 and TRBJ2-7, with 8 bases fitting TRBD2. This CDR3 has 12 amino acids. Per the germline V gene, CDR1 is MDHEN and CDR2 is SYDVKM. CDR3 in amino acids: CRAGREDYEQYF. CDR3 coding DNA: TGTCGCGCGGGGCGGGAGGACTACGAGCAGTACTTC.

This rearrangement joins TRBV19 to TRBJ2-2, with TRBD1 as a possible D gene (6 bases). The V and J ends lost 3 bases and 6 bases respectively, with 14 bases between them. The CDR3 is made up of 15 amino acids. The germline gives CDR1 LNHDA, CDR2 SQIVND (reference sequence). As DNA, the CDR3 is TGTGCCAGTAGTATCCCGAGGGGGTCCGCCGGGGAGCTGTTTTTT. Translation gives CASSIPRGSAGELFF.

The rearrangement links TRBV5-1 to TRBJ1-2; 8 bases are a match to TRBD1. Germline CDR1 and CDR2: SGHRS and YFSETQ. The CDR3 runs 13 residues. J lost 7 bases, V lost 2 bases, and 4 bases had no gene match. The CDR3 nucleotides are TGCGCCAGCAGCTTCCAGGGGGCGAGTGGCTACACCTTC. This gives the protein CASSFQGASGYTF. Supplemented by reference TRBV5-1 and TRBJ1-2, the full variable domain reads KAGVTQTPRYLIKTRGQQVTLSCSPISGHRSVSWYQQTPGQGLQFLFEYFSETQRNKGNFPGRFSGRQFSNSRSEMNVSTLELGDSALYLCASSFQGASGYTFGSGTRLTVV.

The CDR3 coding sequence is TGTGCCAGCAGTTACGGAGCTAAAGGTCAGCCCCAGCATTTT. It encodes CASSYGAKGQPQHF. V usage is TRBV6-2 or TRBV6-3 and J usage is TRBJ1-5; D is unresolved. Germline CDR1 is MNHEY and CDR2 is SVGEGT. There are 14 residues in the CDR3. V lost 2 bases, J lost 6 bases, and 11 bases lay in between.

The V call is TRBV7-9, the J call TRBJ1-2; 7 nucleotides line up with TRBD1. Germline-derived CDR1 and CDR2 are SEHNR and FQNEAQ (reference sequence). The V segment lost 7 bases and the J segment 3 bases; nucleotides outside the gene matches: 11. This CDR3 has 15 amino acids. Written as DNA, the CDR3 is TGTGCCAGCAAGTCGAGAACAGGGGCTGACTATGGCTACACCTTC. Encoded protein: CASKSRTGADYGYTF. Full variable domain (outside the CDR3, taken from reference TRBV7-9 and TRBJ1-2): DTGVSQNPRHKITKRGQNVTFRCDPISEHNRLYWYRQTLGQGPEFLTYFQNEAQLEKSRLLSDRFSAERPKGSFSTLEIQRTEQGDSAMYLCASKSRTGADYGYTFGSGTRLTVV.

The J gene is TRBJ2-5, the V gene TRBV6-1, with 7 bases lining up with TRBD1. CDR3 length: 16 residues. Germline CDR1 is MNHNS and CDR2 is SASEGT. With 2 bases clipped from V and 5 bases from J, the junction kept 11 bases outside the gene matches. The CDR3: CASSENRGWVWETQYF. CDR3 coding DNA: TGTGCCAGCAGTGAAAACAGGGGTTGGGTATGGGAGACCCAGTACTTC.

V and J are TRBV21-1 and TRBJ1-3. TRBV21-1 is marked as a pseudogene. The CDR3 is 16 residues long. The CDR3 region is CASRRRGRDSGNTIYF. The CDR3, as DNA: TGTGCCAGCAGAAGGCGGGGCAGGGACTCTGGAAACACCATATATTTT.

The V and J genes are TRBV11-3 and TRBJ2-7, with TRBD2 matching over 12 bases. After removal of 3 bases from V and 5 bases from J, the junction contained 8 bases not matched to a gene. Germline V CDR1 and CDR2: SGHNT, YENEEA. The CDR3 extends over 16 amino acids. The CDR3 loop is CASSFGLAGPGDEQYF. CDR3 DNA: TGTGCCAGCAGCTTTGGACTAGCGGGACCTGGGGACGAGCAGTACTTC.

The rearrangement uses TRBV15 and TRBJ1-5; TRBD1 matches 9 bases. The ends lost 5 bases at V and 2 bases at J; junction bases unmatched: 1. This CDR3 has 14 residues. CDR1 and CDR2 from the germline V gene are LNHNV and YYDKDF (reference sequence). The CDR3 region has the DNA TGTGCCACCAGCCGGACAGGGGGCAATCAGCCCCAGCATTTT. It translates to CATSRTGGNQPQHF.

The gene calls are TRBV7-9 and TRBJ2-7; 7 positions match TRBD1. Germline lookup yields CDR1 SEHNR and CDR2 FQNEAQ (reference sequence). CDR3 length: 11 amino acids. Unmatched junction bases numbered 2, after V lost 5 bases and J lost 7 bases. In DNA form, the CDR3 reads TGTGCCAGCAGCCCGGACAGGGAGCAGTACTTC. It is translated as CASSPDREQYF.

The chain couples TRBV28 to TRBJ2-7; 7 nucleotides align to TRBD1. The junction had 6 bases not matched to a gene; V was cut back by 6 bases and J by 4 bases. This CDR3 has 13 amino acids. Germline lookup yields CDR1 MDHEN and CDR2 SYDVKM. CDR3 coding DNA: TGTGCCAGCAGAAGACAGGGTTTATACGAGCAGTACTTC. It yields the protein CASRRQGLYEQYF.

The rearrangement uses TRBV5-6 and TRBJ2-5, with 10 bases identical to TRBD1. CDR1 is SGHDT and CDR2 is YYEEEE in the germline V gene. Germline trimming cut 4 bases from V and 3 bases from J; bases unmatched to any gene: 3. CDR3 length: 14 residues. CDR3 residues: CASSLGTGEETQYF. Here the CDR3 DNA reads TGTGCCAGCAGCCTAGGGACAGGGGAAGAGACCCAGTACTTC.

The rearrangement uses TRBV7-9 and TRBJ2-2; D unclear. V lost 5 bases, J lost 6 bases, and 7 bases lay in between. The CDR3 runs to 12 residues. Per the germline V gene, CDR1 is SEHNR and CDR2 is FQNEAQ (reference sequence). The CDR3 loop reads CASSPDSGELFF. The CDR3 region has the DNA TGTGCCAGCAGCCCTGACTCCGGGGAGCTGTTTTTT. Combining the CDR3 with reference TRBV7-9 and TRBJ2-2 gives the whole variable domain DTGVSQNPRHKITKRGQNVTFRCDPISEHNRLYWYRQTLGQGPEFLTYFQNEAQLEKSRLLSDRFSAERPKGSFSTLEIQRTEQGDSAMYLCASSPDSGELFFGEGSRLTVL.

The rearrangement uses TRBV6-2 or TRBV6-3 and TRBJ1-1; unclear D gene. CDR1 is MNHEY and CDR2 is SVGEGT in the germline V gene. V lost 6 bases and J 6 bases, leaving 11 bases between the germline ends. CDR3 size: 12 residues. In nucleotides, the CDR3 is TGTGCCAGCAGCTATAGACGGTCTGAAGCTTTCTTT. It codes for CASSYRRSEAFF.

The chain is built from TRBV3-1 (or the pseudogene TRBV3-2) and TRBJ1-2; the match to TRBD1 covers 7 bases. CDR3 length equals 15 residues. Germline V gene lookup returns CDR1 LGHDT and CDR2 YNNKEL (reference sequence). V lost 4 bases to trimming and J lost 2 bases; unmatched junction nucleotides: 7. This chain's CDR3 is CASSRGDSENYGYTF. As DNA, the CDR3 is TGTGCCAGCAGCCGAGGGGACAGCGAGAACTATGGCTACACCTTC.

The chain couples TRBV2 to TRBJ2-3; 9 nucleotides line up with TRBD2. This CDR3 contains 15 residues. V was pared by 6 bases and J by 4 bases, with 8 bases of the junction left unmatched. The germline gives CDR1 SNHLY, CDR2 FYNNEI. The CDR3: CASRVLAGYSDTQYF. The DNA of the CDR3 is TGTGCCAGCAGAGTCCTAGCGGGATATTCAGATACGCAGTATTTT.

The chain employs TRBV7-9 and TRBJ2-7, with 11 bases matching TRBD2. V dropped 4 bases and J dropped 4; count of bases not matched to a gene: 15. The CDR3 has 18 amino acids. Germline V gives CDR1 SEHNR, CDR2 FQNEAQ (reference sequence). CDR3 region: CASSSNSAGTSGPYEQYF. The CDR3 DNA reads as TGTGCCAGCAGCTCCAATAGTGCCGGGACTAGCGGACCTTACGAGCAGTACTTC.

V and J are TRBV28 and TRBJ1-5, with 7 bases matching TRBD1. J was trimmed by 2 bases and V by 7 bases; bases with no gene match: 17. The germline V gene has CDR1 MDHEN and CDR2 SYDVKM. This CDR3 comprises 18 residues. The chain's CDR3 is CASNPTGWGALGNQPQHF. The CDR3 coding sequence is TGTGCCAGCAACCCGACAGGGTGGGGGGCTCTGGGCAATCAGCCCCAGCATTTT. The full variable domain, completed using reference TRBV28 and TRBJ1-5, is DVKVTQSSRYLVKRTGEKVFLECVQDMDHENMFWYRQDPGLGLRLIYFSYDVKMKEKGDIPEGYSVSREKKERFSLILESASTNQTSMYLCASNPTGWGALGNQPQHFGDGTRLSIL.

Only one count was recorded for this clone. This sequence joins TRBV3-1 (or the pseudogene TRBV3-2) and TRBJ2-1; 12 positions match TRBD2. Per germline, CDR1 LGHDT and CDR2 YNNKEL (reference sequence). The CDR3 loop spans 16 amino acids. V shed 4 bases, J shed 4 bases, and the junction held 5 bases outside the gene matches. The CDR3 region is CASSLWTSGNYNEQFF. As DNA, the CDR3 is TGTGCCAGCAGCCTGTGGACTAGCGGGAATTACAATGAGCAGTTCTTC.

The chain couples TRBV29-1 to TRBJ1-1; 7 nucleotides align to TRBD1. Germline lookup yields CDR1 SQVTM and CDR2 ANQGSEA. V gave up 3 bases and J gave up 7 bases; unmatched junction bases: 8. There are 13 residues in the CDR3. The CDR3 region is CSVDPPGGIEAFF. CDR3 coding DNA: TGCAGCGTTGATCCGCCAGGGGGAATTGAAGCTTTCTTT.

The rearrangement links TRBV27 to TRBJ2-5, with 11 bases fitting TRBD2. This CDR3 has 19 amino acids. CDR1 is MNHEY, CDR2 SMNVEV, per germline (reference sequence). V lost 6 bases and J lost 4; bases outside the gene matches: 19. The CDR3 DNA reads as TGTGCCAGCAGACGGTTGGGGGATAGCGGGAGGGGTGGTCGAGAGACCCAGTACTTC. Protein: CASRRLGDSGRGGRETQYF.